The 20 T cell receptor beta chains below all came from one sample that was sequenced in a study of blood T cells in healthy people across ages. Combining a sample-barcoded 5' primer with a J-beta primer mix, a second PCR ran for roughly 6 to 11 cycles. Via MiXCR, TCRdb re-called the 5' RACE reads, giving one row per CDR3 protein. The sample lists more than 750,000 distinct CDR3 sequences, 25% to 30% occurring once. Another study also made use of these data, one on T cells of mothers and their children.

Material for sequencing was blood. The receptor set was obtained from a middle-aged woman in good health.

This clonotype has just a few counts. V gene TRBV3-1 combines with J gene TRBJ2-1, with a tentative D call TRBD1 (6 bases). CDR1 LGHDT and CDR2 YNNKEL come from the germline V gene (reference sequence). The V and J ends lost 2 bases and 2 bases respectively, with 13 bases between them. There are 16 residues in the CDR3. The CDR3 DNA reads TGTGCCAGCAGCCAACTCAGGGGCCTCACCTACAATGAGCAGTTCTTC. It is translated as CASSQLRGLTYNEQFF.

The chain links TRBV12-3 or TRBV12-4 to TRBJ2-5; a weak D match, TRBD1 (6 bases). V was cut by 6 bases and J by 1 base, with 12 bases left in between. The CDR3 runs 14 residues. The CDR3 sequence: CASSTQGFQETQYF. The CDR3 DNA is TGTGCCAGCAGCACACAGGGCTTCCAAGAGACCCAGTACTTC.

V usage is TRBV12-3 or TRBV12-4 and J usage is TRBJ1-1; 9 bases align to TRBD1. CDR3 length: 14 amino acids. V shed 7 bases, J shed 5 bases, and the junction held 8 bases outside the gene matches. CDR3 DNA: TGTGCCAGCAAAGGGACAGGGCGTTGGACTGAAGCTTTCTTT. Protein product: CASKGTGRWTEAFF.

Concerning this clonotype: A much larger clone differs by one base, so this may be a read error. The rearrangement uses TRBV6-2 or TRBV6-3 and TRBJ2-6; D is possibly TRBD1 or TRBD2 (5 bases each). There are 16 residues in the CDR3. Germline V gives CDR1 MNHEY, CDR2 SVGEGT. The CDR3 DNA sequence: TGTGCCAGCAATTTAGGAGGTAACTCTGGGGCCAACGCCCTGACTTTC. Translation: CASNLGGNSGANALTF.

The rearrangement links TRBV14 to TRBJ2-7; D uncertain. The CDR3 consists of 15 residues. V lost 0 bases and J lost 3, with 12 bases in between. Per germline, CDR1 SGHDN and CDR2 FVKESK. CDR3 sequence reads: CASSQDRNRYYEQYF. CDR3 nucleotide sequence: TGTGCCAGCAGCCAAGATAGGAACAGATACTACGAGCAGTACTTC.

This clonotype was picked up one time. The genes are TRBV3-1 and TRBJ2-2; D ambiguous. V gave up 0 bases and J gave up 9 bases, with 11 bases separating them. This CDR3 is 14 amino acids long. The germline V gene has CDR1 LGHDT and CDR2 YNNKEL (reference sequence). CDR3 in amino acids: CASSQDPVQRELFF. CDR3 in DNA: TGTGCCAGCAGCCAAGATCCCGTGCAGAGGGAGCTGTTTTTT.

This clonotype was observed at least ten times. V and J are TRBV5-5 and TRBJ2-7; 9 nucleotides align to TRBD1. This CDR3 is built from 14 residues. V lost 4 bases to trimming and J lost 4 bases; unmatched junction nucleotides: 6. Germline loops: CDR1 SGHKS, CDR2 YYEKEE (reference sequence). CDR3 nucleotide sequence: TGTGCCAGCAGCCGGGGACAGGGCTTTTACGAGCAGTACTTC. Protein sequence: CASSRGQGFYEQYF.

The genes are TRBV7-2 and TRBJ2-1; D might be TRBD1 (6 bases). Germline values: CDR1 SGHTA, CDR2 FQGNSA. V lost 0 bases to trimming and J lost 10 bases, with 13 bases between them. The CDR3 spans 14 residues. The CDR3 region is CASSLADRTGEQFF. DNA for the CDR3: TGTGCCAGCAGCTTAGCGGACAGAACGGGGGAGCAGTTCTTC.

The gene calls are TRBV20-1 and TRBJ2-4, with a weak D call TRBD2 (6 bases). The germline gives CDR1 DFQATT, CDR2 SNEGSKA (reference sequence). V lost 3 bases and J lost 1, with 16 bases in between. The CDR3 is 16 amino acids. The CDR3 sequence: CSASGGAQWAKNIQYF. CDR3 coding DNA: TGCAGTGCTAGTGGCGGGGCCCAGTGGGCCAAAAACATTCAGTACTTC.

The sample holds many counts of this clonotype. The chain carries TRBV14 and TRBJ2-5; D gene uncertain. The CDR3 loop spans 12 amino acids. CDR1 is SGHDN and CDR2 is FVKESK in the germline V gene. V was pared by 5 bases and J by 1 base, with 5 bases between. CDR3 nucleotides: TGTGCCAGCAGCACCTCCCAAGAGACCCAGTACTTC. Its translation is CASSTSQETQYF.

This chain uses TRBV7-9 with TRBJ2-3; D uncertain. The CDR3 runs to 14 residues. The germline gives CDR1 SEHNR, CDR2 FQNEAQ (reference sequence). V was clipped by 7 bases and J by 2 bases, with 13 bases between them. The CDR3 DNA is TGTGCCAGCACGCAACCGGCATTCACAGATACGCAGTATTTT. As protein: CASTQPAFTDTQYF.

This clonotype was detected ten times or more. This CDR3 is CASSFRSTYEQYF. CDR3 nucleotide sequence: TGTGCCAGCAGTTTTCGATCAACCTACGAGCAGTACTTC. The rearrangement joins TRBV28 to TRBJ2-7; no definite D call. Trimming removed 3 bases at V and 2 bases at J, with 8 bases between. CDR3 length equals 13 residues. Germline values: CDR1 MDHEN, CDR2 SYDVKM.

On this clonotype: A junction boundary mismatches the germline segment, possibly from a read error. CDR3 protein: CASRPDYGHTF. In DNA, the CDR3 is TGTGCCAGCAGGCCGGATTATGGCCACACCTTC. This chain uses TRBV6-4 with TRBJ1-2, with D unresolved. Germline CDR1 reads MRHNA; CDR2 reads SNTAGT. This CDR3 region has 11 residues.

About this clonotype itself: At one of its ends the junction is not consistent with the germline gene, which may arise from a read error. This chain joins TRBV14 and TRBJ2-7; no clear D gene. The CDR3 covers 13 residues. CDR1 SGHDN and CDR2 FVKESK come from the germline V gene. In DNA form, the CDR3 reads TGTACCAGCAGCCAAACGGAAACCTACGAGCAGTACTTC. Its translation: CTSSQTETYEQYF.

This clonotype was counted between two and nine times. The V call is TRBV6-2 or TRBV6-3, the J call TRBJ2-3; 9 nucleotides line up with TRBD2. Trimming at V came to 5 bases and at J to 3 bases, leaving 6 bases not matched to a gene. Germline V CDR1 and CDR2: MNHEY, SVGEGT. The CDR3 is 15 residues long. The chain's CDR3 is CASSPSGVRTDTQYF. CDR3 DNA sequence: TGTGCCAGCAGTCCTAGCGGGGTCCGTACAGATACGCAGTATTTT.

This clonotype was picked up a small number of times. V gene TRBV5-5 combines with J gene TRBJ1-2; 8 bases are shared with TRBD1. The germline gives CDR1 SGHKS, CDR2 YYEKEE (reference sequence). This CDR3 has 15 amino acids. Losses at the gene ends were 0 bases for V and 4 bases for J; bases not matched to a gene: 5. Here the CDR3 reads CASSLVQGAGYGYTF. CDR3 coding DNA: TGTGCCAGCAGCTTGGTTCAGGGGGCAGGCTATGGCTACACCTTC.

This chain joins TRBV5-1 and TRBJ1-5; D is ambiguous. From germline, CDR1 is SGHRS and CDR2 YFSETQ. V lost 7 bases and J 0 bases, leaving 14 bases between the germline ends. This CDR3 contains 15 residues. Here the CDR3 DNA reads TGCGCCAGCGCTTTCTTGCCGGATAGCAATCAGCCCCAGCATTTT. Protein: CASAFLPDSNQPQHF.

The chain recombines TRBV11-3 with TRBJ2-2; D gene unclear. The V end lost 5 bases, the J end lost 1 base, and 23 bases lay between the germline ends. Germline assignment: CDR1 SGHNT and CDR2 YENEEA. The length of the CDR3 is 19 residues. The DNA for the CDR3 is TGTGCCAGCAGCCGCCACCGCAGGTCCGGAGACCTGAACACCGGGGAGCTGTTTTTT. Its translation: CASSRHRRSGDLNTGELFF.

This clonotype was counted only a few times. Here the CDR3 DNA reads TGCGCCAGCAGCCAGCCCATCGGGCCGCTAGCCAAAAACATTCAGTACTTC. This encodes CASSQPIGPLAKNIQYF. The chain joins TRBV4-1 to TRBJ2-4; no reliable D call. CDR1 and CDR2 (germline): MGHRA, YSYEKL. V was shortened by 3 bases and J by 0 bases, with 15 bases between the two germline ends. The CDR3 is made up of 17 amino acids.

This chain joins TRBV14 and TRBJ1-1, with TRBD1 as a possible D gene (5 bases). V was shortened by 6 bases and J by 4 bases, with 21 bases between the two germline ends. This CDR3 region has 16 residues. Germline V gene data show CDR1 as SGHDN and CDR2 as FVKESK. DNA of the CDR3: TGTGCCAGCAGTCAGAAAGGGGCAATGCGGGGCACTGAAGCTTTCTTT. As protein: CASSQKGAMRGTEAFF. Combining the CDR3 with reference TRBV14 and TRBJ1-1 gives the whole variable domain EAGVTQFPSHSVIEKGQTVTLRCDPISGHDNLYWYRRVMGKEIKFLLHFVKESKQDESGMPNNRFLAERTGGTYSTLKVQPAELEDSGVYFCASSQKGAMRGTEAFFGQGTRLTVV.